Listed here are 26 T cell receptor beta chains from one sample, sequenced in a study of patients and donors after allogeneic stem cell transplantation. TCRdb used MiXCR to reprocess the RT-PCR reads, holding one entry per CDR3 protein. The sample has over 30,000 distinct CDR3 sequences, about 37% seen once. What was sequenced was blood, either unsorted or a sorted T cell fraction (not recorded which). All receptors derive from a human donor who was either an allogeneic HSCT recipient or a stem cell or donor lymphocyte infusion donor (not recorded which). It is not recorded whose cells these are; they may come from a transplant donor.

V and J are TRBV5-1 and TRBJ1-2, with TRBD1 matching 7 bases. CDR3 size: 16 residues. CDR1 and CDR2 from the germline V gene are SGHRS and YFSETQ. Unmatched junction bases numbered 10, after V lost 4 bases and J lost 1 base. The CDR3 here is CASSISRDRFNYGYTF. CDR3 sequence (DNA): TGCGCCAGCAGCATAAGCCGGGACAGATTTAACTATGGCTACACCTTC.

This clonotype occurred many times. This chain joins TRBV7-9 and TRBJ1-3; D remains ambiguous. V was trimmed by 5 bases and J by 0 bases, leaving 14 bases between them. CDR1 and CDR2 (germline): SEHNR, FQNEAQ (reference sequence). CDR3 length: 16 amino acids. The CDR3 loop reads CASSKALSSSGNTIYF. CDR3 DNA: TGTGCCAGCAGCAAAGCCTTAAGTAGCTCTGGAAACACCATATATTTT.

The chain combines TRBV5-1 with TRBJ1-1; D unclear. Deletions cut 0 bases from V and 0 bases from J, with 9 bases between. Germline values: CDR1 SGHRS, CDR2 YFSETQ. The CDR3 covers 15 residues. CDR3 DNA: TGCGCCAGCAGCTTGGGCCCGGATATGAACACTGAAGCTTTCTTT. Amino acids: CASSLGPDMNTEAFF.

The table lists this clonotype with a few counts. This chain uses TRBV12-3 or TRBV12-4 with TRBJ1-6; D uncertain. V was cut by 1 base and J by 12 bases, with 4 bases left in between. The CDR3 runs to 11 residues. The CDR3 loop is CASSLGRPLHF. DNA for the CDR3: TGTGCCAGCAGTTTAGGACGACCCCTCCACTTT.

The CDR3 is CASSLLASLVADTQYF. In DNA form, the CDR3 reads TGTGCCAGCAGCCTGTTGGCCTCTCTGGTGGCAGATACGCAGTATTTT. This chain links TRBV7-9 with TRBJ2-3; D remains ambiguous. This CDR3 comprises 16 residues. From germline, CDR1 is SEHNR and CDR2 FQNEAQ (reference sequence). Trimming cost V 5 bases and J 4 bases, with 19 bases left between them.

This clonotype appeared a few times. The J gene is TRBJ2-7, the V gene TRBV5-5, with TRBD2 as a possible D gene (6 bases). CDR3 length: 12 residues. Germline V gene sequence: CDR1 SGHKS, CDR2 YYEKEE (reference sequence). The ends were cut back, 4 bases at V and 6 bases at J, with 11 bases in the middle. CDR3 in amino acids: CASSMVGGEQYV. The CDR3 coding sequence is TGTGCCAGCAGCATGGTCGGGGGCGAGCAGTACGTC.

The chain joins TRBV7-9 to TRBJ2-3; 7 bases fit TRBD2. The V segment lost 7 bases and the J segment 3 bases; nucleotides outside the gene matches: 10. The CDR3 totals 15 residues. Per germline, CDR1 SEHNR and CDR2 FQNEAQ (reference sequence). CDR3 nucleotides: TGTGCCAGCACCGAGTACGCGGGAGAAACAGATACGCAGTATTTT. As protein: CASTEYAGETDTQYF.

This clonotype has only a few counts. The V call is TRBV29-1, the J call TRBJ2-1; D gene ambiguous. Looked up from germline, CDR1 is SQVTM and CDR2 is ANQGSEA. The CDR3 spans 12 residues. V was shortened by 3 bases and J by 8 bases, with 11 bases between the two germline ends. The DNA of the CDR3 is TGCAGCGTTGACGGGCCCTTGGATGAGCAGTTCTTC. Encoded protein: CSVDGPLDEQFF.

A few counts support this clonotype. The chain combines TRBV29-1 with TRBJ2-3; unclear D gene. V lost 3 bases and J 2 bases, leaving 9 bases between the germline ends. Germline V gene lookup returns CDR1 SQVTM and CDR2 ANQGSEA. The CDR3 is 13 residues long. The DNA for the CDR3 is TGCAGCGTTGACTCGTCCGCCACAGATACGCAGTATTTT. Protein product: CSVDSSATDTQYF.

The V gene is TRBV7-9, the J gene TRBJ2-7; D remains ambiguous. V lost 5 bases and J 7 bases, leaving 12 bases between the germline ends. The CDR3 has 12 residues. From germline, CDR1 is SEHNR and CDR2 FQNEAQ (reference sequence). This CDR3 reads CASSLRAAEQYF. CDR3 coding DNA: TGTGCCAGCAGCCTTCGGGCGGCGGAGCAGTACTTC.

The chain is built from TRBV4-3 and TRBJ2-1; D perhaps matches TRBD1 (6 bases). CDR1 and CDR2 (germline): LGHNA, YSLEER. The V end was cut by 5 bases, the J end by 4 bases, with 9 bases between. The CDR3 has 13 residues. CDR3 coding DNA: TGCGCCAGCAGCTCGACAGGTTACAATGAGCAGTTCTTC. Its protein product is CASSSTGYNEQFF.

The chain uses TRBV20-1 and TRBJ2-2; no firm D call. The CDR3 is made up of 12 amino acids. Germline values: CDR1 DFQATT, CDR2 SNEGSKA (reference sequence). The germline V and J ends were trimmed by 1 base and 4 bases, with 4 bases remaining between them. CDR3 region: CSARGLTGELFF. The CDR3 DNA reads TGCAGTGCTAGAGGCCTCACCGGGGAGCTGTTTTTT.

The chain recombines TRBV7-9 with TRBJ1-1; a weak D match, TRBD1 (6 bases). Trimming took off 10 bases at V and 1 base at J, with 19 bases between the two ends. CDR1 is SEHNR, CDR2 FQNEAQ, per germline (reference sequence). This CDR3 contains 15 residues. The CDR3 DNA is TGTGCCAACACACACCAGGGGTCCGCGAACACTGAAGCTTTCTTT. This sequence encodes CANTHQGSANTEAFF.

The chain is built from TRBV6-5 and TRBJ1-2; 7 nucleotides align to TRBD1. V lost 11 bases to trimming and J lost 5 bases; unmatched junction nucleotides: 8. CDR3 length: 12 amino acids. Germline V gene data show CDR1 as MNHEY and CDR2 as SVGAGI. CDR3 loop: CAAGRGPYGYTF. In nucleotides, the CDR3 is TGTGCCGCCGGTAGGGGGCCTTATGGCTACACCTTC.

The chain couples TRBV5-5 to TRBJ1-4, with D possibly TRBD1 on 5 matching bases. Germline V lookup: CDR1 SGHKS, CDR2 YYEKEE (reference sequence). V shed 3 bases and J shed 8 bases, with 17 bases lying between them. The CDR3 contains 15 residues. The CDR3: CASSYQGRVREKLFF. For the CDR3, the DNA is TGTGCCAGCAGCTATCAGGGAAGGGTGAGGGAAAAACTGTTTTTT.

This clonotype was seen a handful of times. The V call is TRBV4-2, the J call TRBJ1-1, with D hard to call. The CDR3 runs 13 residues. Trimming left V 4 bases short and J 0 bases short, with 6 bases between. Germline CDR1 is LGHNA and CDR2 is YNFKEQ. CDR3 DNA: TGTGCCAGCAGCCGATCGGTGAACACTGAAGCTTTCTTT. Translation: CASSRSVNTEAFF.

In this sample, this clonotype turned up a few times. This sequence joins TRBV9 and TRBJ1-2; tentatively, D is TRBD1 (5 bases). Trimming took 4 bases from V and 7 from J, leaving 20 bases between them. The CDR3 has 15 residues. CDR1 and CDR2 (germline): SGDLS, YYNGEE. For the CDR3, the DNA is TGTGCCAGCAGCCCTACCGGGACGGATGCCGTTGGCTACACCTTC. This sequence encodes CASSPTGTDAVGYTF.

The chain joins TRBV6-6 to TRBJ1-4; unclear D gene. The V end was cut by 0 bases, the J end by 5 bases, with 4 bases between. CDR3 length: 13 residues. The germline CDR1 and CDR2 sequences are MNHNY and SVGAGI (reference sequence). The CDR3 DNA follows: TGTGCCAGCAGTTACTCGGGGAATGAAAAACTGTTTTTT. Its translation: CASSYSGNEKLFF.

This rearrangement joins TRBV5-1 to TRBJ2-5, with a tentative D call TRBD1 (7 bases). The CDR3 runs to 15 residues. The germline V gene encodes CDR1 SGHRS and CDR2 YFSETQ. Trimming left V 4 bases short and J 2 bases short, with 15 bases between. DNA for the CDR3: TGCGCCAGCAGCAAATCCAGGGGGGAACAAGAGACCCAGTACTTC. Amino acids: CASSKSRGEQETQYF.

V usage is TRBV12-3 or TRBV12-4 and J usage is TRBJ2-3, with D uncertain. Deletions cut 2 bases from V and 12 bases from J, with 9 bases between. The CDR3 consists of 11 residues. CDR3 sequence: CASSLTITQYF. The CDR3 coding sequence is TGTGCCAGCAGTTTAACAATAACCCAGTATTTT.

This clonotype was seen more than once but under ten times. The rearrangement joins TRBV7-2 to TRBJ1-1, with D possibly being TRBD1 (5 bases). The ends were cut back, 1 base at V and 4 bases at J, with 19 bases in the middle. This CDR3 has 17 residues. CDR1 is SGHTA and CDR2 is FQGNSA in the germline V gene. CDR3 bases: TGTGCCAGCAGCTTAGAAGGGGACCCGCTGTTTGGCACTGAAGCTTTCTTT. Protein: CASSLEGDPLFGTEAFF.

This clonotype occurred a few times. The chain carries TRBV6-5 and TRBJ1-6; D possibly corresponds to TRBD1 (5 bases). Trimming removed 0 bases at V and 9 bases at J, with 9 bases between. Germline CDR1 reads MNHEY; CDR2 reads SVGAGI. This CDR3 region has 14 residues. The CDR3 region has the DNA TGTGCCAGCAGTTACTCAGGGGAACTTTCACCCCTCCACTTT. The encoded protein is CASSYSGELSPLHF.

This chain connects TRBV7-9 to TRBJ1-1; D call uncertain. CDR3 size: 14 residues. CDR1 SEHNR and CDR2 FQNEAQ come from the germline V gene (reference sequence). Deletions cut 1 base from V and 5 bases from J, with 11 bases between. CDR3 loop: CASSLEGWETEAFF. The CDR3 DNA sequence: TGTGCCAGCAGCTTAGAAGGTTGGGAAACTGAAGCTTTCTTT.

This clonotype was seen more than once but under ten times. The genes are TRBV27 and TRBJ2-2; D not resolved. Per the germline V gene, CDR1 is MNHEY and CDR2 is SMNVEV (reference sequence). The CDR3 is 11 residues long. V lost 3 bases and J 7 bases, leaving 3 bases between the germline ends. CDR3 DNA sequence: TGTGCCAGCAGTTTTAGCGGGGAGCTGTTTTTT. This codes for CASSFSGELFF.

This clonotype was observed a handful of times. The DNA for the CDR3 is TGTGCCAGCAGGCCTAGCGGAGGAGGTACCGGGGAGCTGTTTTTT. This translates into CASRPSGGGTGELFF. V and J are TRBV6-2 or TRBV6-3 and TRBJ2-2; TRBD2 agrees at 7 bases. This CDR3 contains 15 residues. Germline V gives CDR1 MNHEY, CDR2 SVGEGT. The ends lost 6 bases at V and 5 bases at J; junction bases unmatched: 9.

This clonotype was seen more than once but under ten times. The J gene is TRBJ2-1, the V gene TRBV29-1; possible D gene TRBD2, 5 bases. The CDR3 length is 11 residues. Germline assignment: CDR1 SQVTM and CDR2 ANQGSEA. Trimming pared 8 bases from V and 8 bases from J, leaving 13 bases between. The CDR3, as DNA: TGCAGCCTAACTACTAGTTATGAGCAGTTCTTC. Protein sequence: CSLTTSYEQFF.